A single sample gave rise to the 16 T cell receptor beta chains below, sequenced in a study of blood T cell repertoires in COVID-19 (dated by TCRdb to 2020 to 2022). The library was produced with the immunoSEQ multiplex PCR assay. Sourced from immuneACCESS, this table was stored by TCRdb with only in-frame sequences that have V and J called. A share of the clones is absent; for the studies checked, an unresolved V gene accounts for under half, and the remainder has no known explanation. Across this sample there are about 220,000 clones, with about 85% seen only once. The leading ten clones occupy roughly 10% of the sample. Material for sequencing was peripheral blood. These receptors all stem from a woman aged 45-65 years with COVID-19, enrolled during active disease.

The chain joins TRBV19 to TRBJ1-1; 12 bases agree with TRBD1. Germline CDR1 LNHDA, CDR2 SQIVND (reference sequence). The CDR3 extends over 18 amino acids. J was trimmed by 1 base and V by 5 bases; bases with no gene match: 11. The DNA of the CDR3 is TGTGCCAGTAGTCCATACACGGGACAGGGGGCCGCGAACACTGAAGCTTTCTTT. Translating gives CASSPYTGQGAANTEAFF. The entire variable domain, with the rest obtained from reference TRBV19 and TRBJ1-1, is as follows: DGGITQSPKYLFRKEGQNVTLSCEQNLNHDAMYWYRQDPGQGLRLIYYSQIVNDFQKGDIAEGYSVSREKKESFPLTVTSAQKNPTAFYLCASSPYTGQGAANTEAFFGQGTRLTVV.

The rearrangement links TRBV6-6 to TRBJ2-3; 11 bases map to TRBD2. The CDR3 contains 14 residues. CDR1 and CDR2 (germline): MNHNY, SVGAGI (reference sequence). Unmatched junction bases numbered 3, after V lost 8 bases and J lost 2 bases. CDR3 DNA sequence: TGTGCCAGCGGGACTAGCGGATCCACAGATACGCAGTATTTT. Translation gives CASGTSGSTDTQYF.

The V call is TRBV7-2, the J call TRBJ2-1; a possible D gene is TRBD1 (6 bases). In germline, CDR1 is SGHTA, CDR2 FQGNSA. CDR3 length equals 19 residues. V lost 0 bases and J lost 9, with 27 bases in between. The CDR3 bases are TGTGCCAGCAGCTTAGCGGGGGACATTCCGGGGTGGAGAGGAGCTGAGCAGTTCTTC. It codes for CASSLAGDIPGWRGAEQFF.

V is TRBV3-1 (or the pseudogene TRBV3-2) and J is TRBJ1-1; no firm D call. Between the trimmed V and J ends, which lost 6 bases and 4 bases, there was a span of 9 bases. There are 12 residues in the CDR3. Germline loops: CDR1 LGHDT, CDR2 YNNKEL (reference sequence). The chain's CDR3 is CASSQRVTEAFF. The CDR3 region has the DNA TGTGCCAGCAGTCAGAGGGTCACTGAAGCTTTCTTT.

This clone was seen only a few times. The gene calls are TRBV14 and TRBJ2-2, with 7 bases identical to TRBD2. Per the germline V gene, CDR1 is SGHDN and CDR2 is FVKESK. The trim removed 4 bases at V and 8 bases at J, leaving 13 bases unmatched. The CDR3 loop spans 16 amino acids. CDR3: CASSRTSVGSTGELFF. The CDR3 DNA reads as TGTGCCAGCAGCCGAACTAGCGTCGGTTCGACGGGGGAGCTGTTTTTT.

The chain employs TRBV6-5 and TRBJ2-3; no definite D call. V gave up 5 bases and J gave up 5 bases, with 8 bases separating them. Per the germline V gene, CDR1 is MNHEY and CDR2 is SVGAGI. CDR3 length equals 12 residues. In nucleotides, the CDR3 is TGTGCCAGCAGTACGACTCTAGATACGCAGTATTTT. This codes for CASSTTLDTQYF.

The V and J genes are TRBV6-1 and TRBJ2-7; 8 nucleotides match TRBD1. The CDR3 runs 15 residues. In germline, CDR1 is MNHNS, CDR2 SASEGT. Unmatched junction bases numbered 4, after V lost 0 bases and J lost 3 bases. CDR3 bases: TGTGCCAGCAGTGAAGCAAACGGACAGGGCTACGAGCAGTACGTC. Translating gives CASSEANGQGYEQYV.

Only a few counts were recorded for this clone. The CDR3 nucleotides read TGCGCCAGCAGTGATCCGTCGTACGAGCAGTACGTC. Amino acid sequence: CASSDPSYEQYV. The rearrangement joins TRBV10-1 to TRBJ2-7, with no clear D. This CDR3 spans 12 amino acids. V lost 3 bases to trimming and J lost 4 bases, with 7 bases between them. CDR1 is WNHNN, CDR2 SYGVQD, per germline (reference sequence).

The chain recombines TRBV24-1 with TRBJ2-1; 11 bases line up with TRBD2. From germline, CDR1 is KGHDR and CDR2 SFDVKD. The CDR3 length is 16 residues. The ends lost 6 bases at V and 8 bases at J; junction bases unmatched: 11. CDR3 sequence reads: CATSLAGGPGADEQFF. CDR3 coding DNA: TGTGCCACCAGTTTAGCGGGGGGGCCTGGGGCCGATGAGCAGTTCTTC.

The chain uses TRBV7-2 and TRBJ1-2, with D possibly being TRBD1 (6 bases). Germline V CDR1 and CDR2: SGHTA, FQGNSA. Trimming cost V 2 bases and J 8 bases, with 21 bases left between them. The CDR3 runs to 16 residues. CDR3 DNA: TGTGCCAGCAGCTTAACCAGGGGATACTTATCAATGGGCTACACCTTC. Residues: CASSLTRGYLSMGYTF.

The CDR3 bases are TGTGCTAGTGGTTTGGTAGACCCACGAGGATATAGCAATCAGCCCCAGCATTTT. Its translation is CASGLVDPRGYSNQPQHF. This chain joins TRBV12-5 and TRBJ1-5; D not certain. The CDR3 has 18 amino acids. Germline CDR1 is LGHNT and CDR2 is FRNRAP. Trimming removed 0 bases from V and 0 bases from J, with 15 bases in between.

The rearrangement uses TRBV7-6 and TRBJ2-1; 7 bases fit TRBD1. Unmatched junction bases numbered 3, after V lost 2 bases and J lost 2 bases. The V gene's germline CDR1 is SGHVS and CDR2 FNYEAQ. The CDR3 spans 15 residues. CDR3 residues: CASSLPGQAYNEQFF. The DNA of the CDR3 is TGTGCCAGCAGCTTACCTGGACAGGCCTACAATGAGCAGTTCTTC.

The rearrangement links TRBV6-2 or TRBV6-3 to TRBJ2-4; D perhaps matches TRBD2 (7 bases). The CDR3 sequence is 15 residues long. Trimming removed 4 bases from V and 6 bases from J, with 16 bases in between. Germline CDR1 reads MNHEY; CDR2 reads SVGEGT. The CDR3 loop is CASSLVRGARNIQYF. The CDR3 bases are TGTGCCAGCAGTTTAGTCCGGGGGGCGCGAAACATTCAGTACTTC.

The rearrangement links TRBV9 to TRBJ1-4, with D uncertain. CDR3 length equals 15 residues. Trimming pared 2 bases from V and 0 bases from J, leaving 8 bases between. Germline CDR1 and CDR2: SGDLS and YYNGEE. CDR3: CASSVSSATNEKLFF. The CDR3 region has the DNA TGTGCCAGCAGCGTGTCTTCTGCAACTAATGAAAAACTGTTTTTT. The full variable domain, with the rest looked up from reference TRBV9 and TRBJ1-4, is DSGVTQTPKHLITATGQRVTLRCSPRSGDLSVYWYQQSLDQGLQFLIQYYNGEERAKGNILERFSAQQFPDLHSELNLSSLELGDSALYFCASSVSSATNEKLFFGSGTQLSVL.

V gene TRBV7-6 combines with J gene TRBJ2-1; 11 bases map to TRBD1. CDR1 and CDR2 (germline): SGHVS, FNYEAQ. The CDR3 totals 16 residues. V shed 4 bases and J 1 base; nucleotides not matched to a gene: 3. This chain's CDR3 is CASSSGTGGSYNEQFF. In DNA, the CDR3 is TGTGCCAGCAGCTCAGGGACAGGGGGATCCTACAATGAGCAGTTCTTC.

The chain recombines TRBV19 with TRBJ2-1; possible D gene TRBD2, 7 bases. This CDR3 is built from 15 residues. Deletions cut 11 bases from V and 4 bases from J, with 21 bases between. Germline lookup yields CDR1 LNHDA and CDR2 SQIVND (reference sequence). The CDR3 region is CASKRGGGQYNEQFF. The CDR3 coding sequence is TGTGCCTCCAAACGCGGGGGCGGCCAATACAATGAGCAGTTCTTC.